These 3 T cell receptor beta chains were all obtained from the same sample, sequenced in a study of long-term antiretroviral therapy in people with HIV. The immunoSEQ assay was v3.0, run at survey level. Only in-frame clones appear in the TCRdb table, and some are missing; sequencing was by immunoSEQ multiplex PCR. The sample includes about 20,000 clones, 90% of them seen just once. The sample here was unsorted PBMCs, taken approximately 4.4 years before starting antiretroviral therapy. All receptors derive from a woman aged 25 to 45 with HIV.

The chain employs TRBV10-3 and TRBJ2-2; TRBD1 might be the D (6 bases). Trimming stripped 2 bases from V and 5 bases from J, with 12 bases between. The CDR3 totals 15 residues. CDR1 is ENHRY and CDR2 is SYGVKD in the germline V gene. The CDR3 sequence is CAISEANRATGELFF. The CDR3 nucleotides read TGTGCCATCAGTGAGGCGAACAGGGCAACCGGGGAGCTGTTTTTT.

V is TRBV7-9 and J is TRBJ2-2, with D possibly being TRBD1 or TRBD2 (5 bases each). Germline V lookup: CDR1 SEHNR, CDR2 FQNEAQ (reference sequence). The CDR3 is 15 residues long. Trimming pared 7 bases from V and 5 bases from J, leaving 17 bases between. CDR3 in amino acids: CASTLMGELTGELFF. CDR3 coding DNA: TGTGCCAGCACGCTTATGGGGGAACTGACCGGGGAGCTGTTTTTT.

The chain links TRBV5-1 to TRBJ1-2, with D possibly being TRBD1 (5 bases). CDR1 is SGHRS and CDR2 is YFSETQ in the germline V gene. CDR3 length: 15 amino acids. V was cut by 3 bases and J by 4 bases, with 16 bases left in between. The CDR3, as DNA: TGCGCCAGCAGCTGGGGCAGTGGAGCGTCCTATGGCTACACCTTC. Amino acid sequence: CASSWGSGASYGYTF. The full variable domain, completed using reference TRBV5-1 and TRBJ1-2, is KAGVTQTPRYLIKTRGQQVTLSCSPISGHRSVSWYQQTPGQGLQFLFEYFSETQRNKGNFPGRFSGRQFSNSRSEMNVSTLELGDSALYLCASSWGSGASYGYTFGSGTRLTVV.